This paragraph covers one TCR beta chain sequence. Its antigen is as yet unknown. This record comes from a study of shared clonotypes between healthy human individuals. About the research overall: Every donor yielded three CD4 naive, three CD4 memory, two CD8 naive and one CD8 memory plate.

The investigators split CD4+ cells into a CD45RA+ naive subset and a CD45RA-negative memory subset. Findings of the study overall: In having few donors, the study represented limited genetic and exposure-history diversity.

Using immunoSEQ multiplex PCR, the repertoire was profiled, and TCRdb retains in-frame clones only, with some absent. The sample has 2,100,000 or so clones, approximately 96% seen once. Sequenced material: naive CD4+ T cells sorted from blood. Subset defined: CD45RA+ positively selected. This sequence was found in a young man in good health.

Here the CDR3 DNA reads TGTGCCAGCAGTGCCGGGGGTAGCTGGAGGCTAGCGGACCAGAGCTCCTACAATGAGCAGTTCTTC. This codes for CASSAGGSWRLADQSSYNEQFF. The chain has TRBV2 and TRBJ2-1; 7 nucleotides match TRBD2. Germline V gives CDR1 SNHLY, CDR2 FYNNEI. Trimming removed 4 bases from V and 0 bases from J; junction bases left unmatched: 24. The CDR3 loop spans 22 amino acids.